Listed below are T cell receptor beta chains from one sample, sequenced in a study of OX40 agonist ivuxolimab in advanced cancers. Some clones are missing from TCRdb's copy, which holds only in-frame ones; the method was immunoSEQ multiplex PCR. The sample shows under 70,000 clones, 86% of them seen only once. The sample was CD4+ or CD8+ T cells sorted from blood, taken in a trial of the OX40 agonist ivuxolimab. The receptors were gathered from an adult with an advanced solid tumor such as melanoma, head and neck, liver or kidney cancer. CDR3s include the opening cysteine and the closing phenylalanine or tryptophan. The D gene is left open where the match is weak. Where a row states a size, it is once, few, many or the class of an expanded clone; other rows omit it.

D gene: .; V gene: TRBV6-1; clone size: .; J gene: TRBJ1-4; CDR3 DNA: TGTGCCACCGGCGTACAGGGTTTAACTAATGAAAAACTGTTTTTT; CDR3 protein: CATGVQGLTNEKLFF
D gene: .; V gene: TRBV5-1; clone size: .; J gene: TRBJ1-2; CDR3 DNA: TGCGCCAGCAGCTTTGCAGGGGACCTAAACTATGGCTACACCTTC; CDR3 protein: CASSFAGDLNYGYTF
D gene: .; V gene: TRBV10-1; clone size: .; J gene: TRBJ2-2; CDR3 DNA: TGCGCCAGCAGTTATACGGAAATGAACACCGGGGAGCTGTTTTTT; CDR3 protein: CASSYTEMNTGELFF
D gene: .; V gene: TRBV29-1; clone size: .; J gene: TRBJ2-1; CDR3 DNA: TGCAGCGTGTGTCCCCAAGCGGACAATGAGCAGTTCTTC; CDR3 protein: CSVCPQADNEQFF
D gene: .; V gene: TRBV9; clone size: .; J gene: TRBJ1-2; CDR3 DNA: TGTGCCTCGTTGTGGGTGGCAAGTGGCTACACCTTC; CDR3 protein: CASLWVASGYTF
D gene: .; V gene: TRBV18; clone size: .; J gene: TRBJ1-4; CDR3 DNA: TGTGCCAGCTCAACGGGGGGTTCAGAAGAAAAACTGTTTTTT; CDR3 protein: CASSTGGSEEKLFF
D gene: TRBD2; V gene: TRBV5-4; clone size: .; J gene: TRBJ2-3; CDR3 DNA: TGTGCCAGCAGCTTCGCGGGAGTGGGAACAGATACGCAGTATTTT; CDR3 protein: CASSFAGVGTDTQYF
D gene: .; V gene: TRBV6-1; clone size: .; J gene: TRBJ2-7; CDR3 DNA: TGTGCCAGCACTGGAGACGCGGAGACCTACGAGCAGTACTTC; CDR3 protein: CASTGDAETYEQYF
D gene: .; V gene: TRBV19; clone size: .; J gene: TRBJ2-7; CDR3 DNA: TGTGCCAGTAGTATATCGTCGGATCTACCGCTCAGTAGGTACTTC; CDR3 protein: CASSISSDLPLSRYF
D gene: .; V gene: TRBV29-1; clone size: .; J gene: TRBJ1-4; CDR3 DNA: TGCAGCGCTGTTATTGGGGTGAATGAAAAACTGTTTTTT; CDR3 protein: CSAVIGVNEKLFF
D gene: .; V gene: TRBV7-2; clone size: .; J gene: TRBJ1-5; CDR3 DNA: TGTGCCAGCAGCTCATCACGACTGGGGCAGCCCCAGCATTTT; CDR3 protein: CASSSSRLGQPQHF
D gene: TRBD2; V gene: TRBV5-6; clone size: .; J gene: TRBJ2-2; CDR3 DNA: TGTGCCAGCAGCTTGATAGGGACTAGCATCTCCGGGGAGCTGTTTTTT; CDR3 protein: CASSLIGTSISGELFF
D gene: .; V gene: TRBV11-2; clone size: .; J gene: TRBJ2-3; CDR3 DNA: TGTGCCAGCAGCTTTAGCGGAGGCACAGATACGCAGTATTTT; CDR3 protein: CASSFSGGTDTQYF
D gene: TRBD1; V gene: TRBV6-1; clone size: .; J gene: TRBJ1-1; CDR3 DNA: TGTGCCAGCAGTGAGGGGACAGGGCCTAACACTGAAGCTTTCTTT; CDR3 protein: CASSEGTGPNTEAFF
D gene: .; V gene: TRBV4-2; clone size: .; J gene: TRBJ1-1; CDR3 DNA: TGTGCCAGCAGCCCCGACCCGACAGTAGCCACTGAAGCTTTCTTT; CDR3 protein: CASSPDPTVATEAFF
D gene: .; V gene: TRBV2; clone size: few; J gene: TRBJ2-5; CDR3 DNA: TGTGCCAGCAGGGGAAAAGAGACCCAGTACTTC; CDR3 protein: CASRGKETQYF
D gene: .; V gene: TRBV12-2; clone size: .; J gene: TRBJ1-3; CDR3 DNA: TGTGCAAGTCGCCCGGGGGGCAAGAGCTCTGGAAACACCATATATTTT; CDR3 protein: CASRPGGKSSGNTIYF
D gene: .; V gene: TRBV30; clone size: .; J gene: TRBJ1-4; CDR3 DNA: TGTGCCTGGAAAGACGGGGCTGACGGAGGGGAAAAACTGTTTTTT; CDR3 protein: CAWKDGADGGEKLFF
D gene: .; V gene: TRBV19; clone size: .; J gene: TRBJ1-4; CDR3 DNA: TGTGCCAGTAGTATCGGGAGTACAACTAATGAAAAACTGTTTTTT; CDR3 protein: CASSIGSTTNEKLFF
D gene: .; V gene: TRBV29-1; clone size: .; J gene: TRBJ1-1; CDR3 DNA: TGCAGCGTTCACCGAGAACAGGGACCCGCTTTCTTT; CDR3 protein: CSVHREQGPAFF
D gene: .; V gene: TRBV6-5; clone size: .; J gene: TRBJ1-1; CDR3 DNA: TGTGCCAGCAGTTACGGGGGGACGAACACTGAAGCTTTCTTT; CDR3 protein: CASSYGGTNTEAFF
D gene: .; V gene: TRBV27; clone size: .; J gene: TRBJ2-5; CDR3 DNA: TGTGCCAGCAGTTGGCCATGGGGAGCGTACCCGAAGCAAACTCAAGAGACCCAGTACTTC; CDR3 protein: CASSWPWGAYPKQTQETQYF
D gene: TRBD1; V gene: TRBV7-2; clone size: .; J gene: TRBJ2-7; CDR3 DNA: TGTGCCAGCAGCTTGGACAGGGGAGGAGCGCAGTACTTC; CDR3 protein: CASSLDRGGAQYF
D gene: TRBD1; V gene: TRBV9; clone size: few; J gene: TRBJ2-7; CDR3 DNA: TGTGCCAGCAGCGTTAGGGACAGCACCTACGAGCAGTACTTC; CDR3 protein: CASSVRDSTYEQYF
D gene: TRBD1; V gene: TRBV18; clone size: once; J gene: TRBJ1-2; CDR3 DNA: TGTGCCAGCTCACCGGGACAGGGCAGCTATGGCTACACCTTC; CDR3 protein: CASSPGQGSYGYTF
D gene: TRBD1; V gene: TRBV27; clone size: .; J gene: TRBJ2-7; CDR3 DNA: TGTGCCAGCAGTTCTCGACAGGGGCGAGGCGAGCAGTACTTC; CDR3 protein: CASSSRQGRGEQYF
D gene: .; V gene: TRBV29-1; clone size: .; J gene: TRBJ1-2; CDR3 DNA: TGCAGCGTTGAAAGAACGGGGGGCTACACCTTC; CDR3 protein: CSVERTGGYTF
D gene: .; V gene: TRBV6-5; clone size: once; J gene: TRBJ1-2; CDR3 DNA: TGTGCCAGCAGTATGATGCAGAACTATGGCTACACCTTC; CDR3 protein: CASSMMQNYGYTF
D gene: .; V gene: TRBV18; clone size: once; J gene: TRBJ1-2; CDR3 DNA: TGTGCCAGCTCCCCAACTCCGGGACCTGATGGCTACACCTTC; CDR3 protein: CASSPTPGPDGYTF
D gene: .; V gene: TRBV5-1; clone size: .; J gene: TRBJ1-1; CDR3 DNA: TGCGCCAGCAGCCAGGACAGAACCAACACTGAAGCTTTCTTT; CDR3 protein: CASSQDRTNTEAFF
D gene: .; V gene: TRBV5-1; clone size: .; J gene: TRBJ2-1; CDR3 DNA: TGCGCCAGCAGCCCGCTTCGGGCAGAGAATGAGCAGTTCTTC; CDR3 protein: CASSPLRAENEQFF
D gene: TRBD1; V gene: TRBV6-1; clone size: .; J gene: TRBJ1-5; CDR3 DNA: TGTGCCAGCAGTGCGGGACAGGTTAGCAATCAGCCCCAGCATTTT; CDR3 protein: CASSAGQVSNQPQHF
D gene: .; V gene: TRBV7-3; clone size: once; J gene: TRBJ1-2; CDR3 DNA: TGTGCCAGCAGCTTCGACGGGTCGGAGGGCTACACCTTC; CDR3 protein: CASSFDGSEGYTF
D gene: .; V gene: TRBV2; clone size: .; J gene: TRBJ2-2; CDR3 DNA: TGTGCCAGCAGAGAGTGGAAGGATCTCACCGGGGAGCTGTTTTTT; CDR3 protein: CASREWKDLTGELFF
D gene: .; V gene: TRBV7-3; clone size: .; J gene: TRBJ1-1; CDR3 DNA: TGTGCCAGCAGCTCCGTCGGGGGTTTGAACACTGAAGCTTTCTTT; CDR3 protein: CASSSVGGLNTEAFF
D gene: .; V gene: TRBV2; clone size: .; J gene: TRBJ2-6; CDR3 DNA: TGTGCCAGCAGCGCCCGGGCCCAAAGCTCTGGGGCCAACGTCCTGACTTTC; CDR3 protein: CASSARAQSSGANVLTF
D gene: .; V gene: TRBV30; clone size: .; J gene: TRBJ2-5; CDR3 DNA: TGTGCCTGGAGTACGGGAATCGAACAAGAGACCCAGTACTTC; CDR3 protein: CAWSTGIEQETQYF
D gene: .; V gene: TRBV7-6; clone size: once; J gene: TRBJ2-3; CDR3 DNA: TGTGCCAGCAGCTCGGGACTGATCTCGGATACGCAGTATTTT; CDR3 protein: CASSSGLISDTQYF
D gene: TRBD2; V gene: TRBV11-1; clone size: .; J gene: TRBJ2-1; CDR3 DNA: TGTGCCAGCAGCAAGGGTCCCGCTAGCGGCTACAATGAGCAGTTCTTC; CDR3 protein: CASSKGPASGYNEQFF
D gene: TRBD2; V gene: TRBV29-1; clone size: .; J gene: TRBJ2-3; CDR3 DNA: TGCAGCGTTGAAAGGTTGGAGGGACTACCCACAGATACGCAGTATTTT; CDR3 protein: CSVERLEGLPTDTQYF
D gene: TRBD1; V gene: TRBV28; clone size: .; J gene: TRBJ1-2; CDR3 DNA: TGTGCCAGCAGTTTGGCCAAGGGACAGGGGAGGAACTATGGCTACACCTTC; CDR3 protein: CASSLAKGQGRNYGYTF
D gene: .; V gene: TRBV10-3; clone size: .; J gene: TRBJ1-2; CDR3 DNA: TGTGCCATCAGGGATACCTATGGCTACACCTTC; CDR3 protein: CAIRDTYGYTF
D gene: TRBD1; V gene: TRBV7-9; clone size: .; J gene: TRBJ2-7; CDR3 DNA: TGTGCCAGCAGTCTACAGGGGGCGTCCTACGAGCAGTACTTC; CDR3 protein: CASSLQGASYEQYF
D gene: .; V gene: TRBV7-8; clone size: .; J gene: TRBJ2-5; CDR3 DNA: TGTGCCAGCAGCTTAGGTGGCGACCAAGAGACCCAGTACTTC; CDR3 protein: CASSLGGDQETQYF
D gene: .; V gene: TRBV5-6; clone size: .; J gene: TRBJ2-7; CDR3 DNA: TGTGCCAGCAGCTTGGCTGGGGCCAGTTACGAGCAGTACTTC; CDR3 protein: CASSLAGASYEQYF
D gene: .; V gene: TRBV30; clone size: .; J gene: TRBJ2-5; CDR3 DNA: TGTGCCTGCGGACCTAACCAGAAGGAGACCCAGTACTTC; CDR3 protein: CACGPNQKETQYF
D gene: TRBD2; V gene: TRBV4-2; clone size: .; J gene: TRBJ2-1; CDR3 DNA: TGTGCCAGCAGCCCTGCGGTAGCGGGAGGGTCCTACAATGAGCAGTTCTTC; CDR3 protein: CASSPAVAGGSYNEQFF
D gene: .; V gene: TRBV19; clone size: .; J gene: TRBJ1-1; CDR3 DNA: TGTGCCAGTAGTTTTGACAGTCGGAACACTGAAGCTTTCTTT; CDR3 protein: CASSFDSRNTEAFF
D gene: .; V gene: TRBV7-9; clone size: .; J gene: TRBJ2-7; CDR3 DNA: TGTGCCAGCAGCTTAGGTGCGGGTAGCTCCTACGAGCAGTACTTC; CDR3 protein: CASSLGAGSSYEQYF
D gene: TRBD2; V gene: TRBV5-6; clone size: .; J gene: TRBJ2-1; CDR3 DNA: TGTGCCAGCAGCCTGGTAGCGGGAAGCAATGAGCAGTTCTTC; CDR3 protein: CASSLVAGSNEQFF
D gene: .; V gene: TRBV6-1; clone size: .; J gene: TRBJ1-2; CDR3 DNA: TGTGCCAGCAGTGTTGGGGGCTTTAATGGCTACACCTTC; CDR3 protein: CASSVGGFNGYTF
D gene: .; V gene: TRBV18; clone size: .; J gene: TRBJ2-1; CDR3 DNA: TGTGCCAGCTCCCCCGGGTTATTGGGGAGAAATGAGCAGTTCTTC; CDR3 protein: CASSPGLLGRNEQFF
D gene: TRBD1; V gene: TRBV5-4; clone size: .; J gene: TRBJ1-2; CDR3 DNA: TGTGCCAGCAGCTTAGAAACAGGGGATTTTTATGGCTACACCTTC; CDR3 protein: CASSLETGDFYGYTF
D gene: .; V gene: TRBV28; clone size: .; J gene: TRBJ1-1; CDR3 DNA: TGTGCCAGCAACGATAACGGTCGGGGAGCTTTCTTT; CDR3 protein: CASNDNGRGAFF
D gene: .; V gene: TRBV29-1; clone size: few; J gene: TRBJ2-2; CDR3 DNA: TGCAGCGTGGCCGGGACCTTTAACACCGGGGAGCTGTTTTTT; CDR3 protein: CSVAGTFNTGELFF